This record concerns one TCR beta chain sequence. The antigen remains undetermined. The sample belongs to a study of T-cell reconstitution after alpha-beta-depleted transplantation in children. Unique molecular identifiers were incorporated during preparation of the TCRbeta library. TCRdb passed the PCR reads through MiXCR, listing each CDR3 protein once. The data show 600,000 to 800,000 distinct CDR3 sequences, around 13% seen once. Study-level findings and limits: Roughly two months post-transplant, alpha-beta T cells reportedly originated from several hundred graft clones that had expanded.

The CDR3 is 16 residues long. J gave up 2 bases and V 5 bases, and 7 bases lay outside the gene matches. The sample here was PBMCs, taken before TCRalphabeta/CD19-depleted stem cell transplant. The sequence was collected from a girl aged 2 to 10 with congenital amegakaryocytic thrombocytopenia, due to receive a stem cell transplant. The chain carries TRBV12-3 or TRBV12-4 and TRBJ1-5; TRBD1 matches 9 bases. In nucleotides, the CDR3 is TGTGCCAGCAGTCTGGACAGGGGTGAAGGCAATCAGCCCCAGCATTTT. It codes for CASSLDRGEGNQPQHF.